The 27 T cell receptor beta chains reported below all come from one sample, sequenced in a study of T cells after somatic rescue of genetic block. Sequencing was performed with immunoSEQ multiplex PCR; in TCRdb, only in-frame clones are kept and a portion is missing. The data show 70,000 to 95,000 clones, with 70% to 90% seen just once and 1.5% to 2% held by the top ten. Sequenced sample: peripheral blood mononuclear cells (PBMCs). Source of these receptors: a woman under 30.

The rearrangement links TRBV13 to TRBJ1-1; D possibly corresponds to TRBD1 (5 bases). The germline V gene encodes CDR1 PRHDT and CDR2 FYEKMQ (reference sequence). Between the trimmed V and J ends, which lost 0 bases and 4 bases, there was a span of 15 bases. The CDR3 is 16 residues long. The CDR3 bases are TGTGCCAGCAGCTTAGGGAGGGGCCTCCAGAGCACTGAAGCTTTCTTT. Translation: CASSLGRGLQSTEAFF.

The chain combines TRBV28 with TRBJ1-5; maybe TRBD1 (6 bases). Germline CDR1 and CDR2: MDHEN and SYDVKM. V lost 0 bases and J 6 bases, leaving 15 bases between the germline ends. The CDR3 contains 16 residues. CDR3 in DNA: TGTGCCAGCAGTTTATGGATAGGGGGGGCCGCTCAGCCCCAGCATTTT. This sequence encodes CASSLWIGGAAQPQHF.

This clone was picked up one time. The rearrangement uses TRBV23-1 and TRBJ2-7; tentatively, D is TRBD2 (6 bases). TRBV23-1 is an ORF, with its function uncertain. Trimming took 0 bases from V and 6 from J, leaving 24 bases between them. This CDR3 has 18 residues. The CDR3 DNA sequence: TGCGCCAGCAGTCAATCCCGGCGGCGTAGGACTACGAGCGGCGAGCAGTACTTC. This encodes CASSQSRRRRTTSGEQYF.

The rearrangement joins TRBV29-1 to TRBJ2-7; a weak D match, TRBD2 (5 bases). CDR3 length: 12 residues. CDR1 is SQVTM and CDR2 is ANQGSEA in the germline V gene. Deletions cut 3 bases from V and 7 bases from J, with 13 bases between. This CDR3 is CSVEGGWLEQYF. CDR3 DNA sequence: TGCAGCGTTGAGGGCGGGTGGTTGGAGCAGTACTTC.

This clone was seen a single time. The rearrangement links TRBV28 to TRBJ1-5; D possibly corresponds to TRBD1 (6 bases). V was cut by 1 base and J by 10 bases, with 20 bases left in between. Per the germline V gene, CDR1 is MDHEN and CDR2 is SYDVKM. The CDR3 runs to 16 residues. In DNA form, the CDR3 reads TGTGCCAGCAGTTTATACTATTTGCAGGGGCCCTATCCCCAGCATTTT. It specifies CASSLYYLQGPYPQHF.

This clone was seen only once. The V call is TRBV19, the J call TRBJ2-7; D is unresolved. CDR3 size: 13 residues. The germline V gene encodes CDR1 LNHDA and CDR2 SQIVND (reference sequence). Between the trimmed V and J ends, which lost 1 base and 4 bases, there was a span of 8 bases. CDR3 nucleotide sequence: TGTGCCAGTAGTATAGCGTCTCCGTACGAGCAGTACTTC. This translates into CASSIASPYEQYF.

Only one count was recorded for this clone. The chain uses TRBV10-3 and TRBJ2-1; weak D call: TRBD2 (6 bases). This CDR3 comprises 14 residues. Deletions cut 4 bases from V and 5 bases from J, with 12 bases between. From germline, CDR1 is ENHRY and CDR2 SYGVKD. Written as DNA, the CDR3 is TGTGCCATCAGTGCTATGGGACTGAACAATGAGCAGTTCTTC. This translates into CAISAMGLNNEQFF.

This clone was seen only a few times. The CDR3 loop is CASSGQGRAQYF. CDR3 DNA sequence: TGTGCCAGCAGTGGGCAGGGTCGTGCCCAGTACTTC. The rearrangement uses TRBV28 and TRBJ2-5, with TRBD1 as a possible D gene (5 bases). Germline CDR1 and CDR2: MDHEN and SYDVKM. The CDR3 spans 12 residues. The ends were cut back, 5 bases at V and 9 bases at J, with 13 bases in the middle.

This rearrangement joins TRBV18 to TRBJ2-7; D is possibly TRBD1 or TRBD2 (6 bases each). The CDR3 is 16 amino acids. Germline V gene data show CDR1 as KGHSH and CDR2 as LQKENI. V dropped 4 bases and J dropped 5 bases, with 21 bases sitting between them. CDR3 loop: CASSLLGGPGDDEQYF. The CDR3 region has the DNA TGTGCCAGCTCACTACTAGGGGGGCCGGGAGACGACGAGCAGTACTTC. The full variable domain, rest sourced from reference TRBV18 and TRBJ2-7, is NAGVMQNPRHLVRRRGQEARLRCSPMKGHSHVYWYRQLPEEGLKFMVYLQKENIIDESGMPKERFSAEFPKEGPSILRIQQVVRGDSAAYFCASSLLGGPGDDEQYFGPGTRLTVT.

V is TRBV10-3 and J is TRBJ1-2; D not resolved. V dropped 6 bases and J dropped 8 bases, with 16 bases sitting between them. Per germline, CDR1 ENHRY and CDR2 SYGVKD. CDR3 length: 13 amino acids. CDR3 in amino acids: CAIRGTASGGYTF. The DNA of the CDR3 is TGTGCCATCAGGGGTACAGCTTCTGGCGGCTACACCTTC.

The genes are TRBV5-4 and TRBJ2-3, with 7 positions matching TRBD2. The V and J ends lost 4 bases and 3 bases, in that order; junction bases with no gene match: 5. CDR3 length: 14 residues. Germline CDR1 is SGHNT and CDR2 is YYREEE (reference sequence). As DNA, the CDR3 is TGTGCCAGCAGCCCGGGGCGGGAGACAGATACGCAGTATTTT. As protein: CASSPGRETDTQYF.

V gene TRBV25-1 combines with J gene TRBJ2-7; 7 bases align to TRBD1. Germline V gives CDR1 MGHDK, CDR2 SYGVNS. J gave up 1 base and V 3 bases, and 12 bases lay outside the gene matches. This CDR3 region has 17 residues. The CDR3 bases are TGTGCCAGCAGTGAGCAACCGACAGGGTCGATTTCCTACGAGCAGTACTTC. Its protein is CASSEQPTGSISYEQYF.

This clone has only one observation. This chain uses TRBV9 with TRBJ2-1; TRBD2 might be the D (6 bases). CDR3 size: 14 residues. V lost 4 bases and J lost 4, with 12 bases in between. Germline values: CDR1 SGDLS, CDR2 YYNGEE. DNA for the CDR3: TGTGCCAGCAGCCAGCGGGTCACTTACAATGAGCAGTTCTTC. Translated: CASSQRVTYNEQFF.

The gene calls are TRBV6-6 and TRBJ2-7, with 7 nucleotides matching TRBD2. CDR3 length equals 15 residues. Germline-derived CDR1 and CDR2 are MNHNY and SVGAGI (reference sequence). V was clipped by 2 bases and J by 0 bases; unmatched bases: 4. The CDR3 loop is CASSYPGGSSYEQYF. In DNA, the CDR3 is TGTGCCAGCAGTTACCCGGGGGGAAGCTCCTACGAGCAGTACTTC.

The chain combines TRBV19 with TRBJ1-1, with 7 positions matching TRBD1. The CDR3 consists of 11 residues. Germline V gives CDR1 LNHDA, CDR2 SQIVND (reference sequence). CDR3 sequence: CGTGEIGEAFF. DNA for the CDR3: TGTGGTACAGGGGAGATCGGTGAAGCTTTCTTT.

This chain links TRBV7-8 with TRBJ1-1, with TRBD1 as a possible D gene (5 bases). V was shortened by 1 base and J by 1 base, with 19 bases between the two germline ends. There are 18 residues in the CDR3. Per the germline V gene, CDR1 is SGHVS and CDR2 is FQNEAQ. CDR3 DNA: TGTGCCAGCAGCTTAGGGTTTGGGACGGCGTCTCGGAACACTGAAGCTTTCTTT. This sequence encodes CASSLGFGTASRNTEAFF.

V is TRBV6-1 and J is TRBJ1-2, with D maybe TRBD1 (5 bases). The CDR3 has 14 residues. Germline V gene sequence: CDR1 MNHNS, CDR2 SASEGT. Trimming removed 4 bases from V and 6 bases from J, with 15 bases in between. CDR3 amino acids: CASSASGGPDGYTF. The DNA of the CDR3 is TGTGCCAGCAGTGCCTCGGGGGGTCCCGATGGCTACACCTTC.

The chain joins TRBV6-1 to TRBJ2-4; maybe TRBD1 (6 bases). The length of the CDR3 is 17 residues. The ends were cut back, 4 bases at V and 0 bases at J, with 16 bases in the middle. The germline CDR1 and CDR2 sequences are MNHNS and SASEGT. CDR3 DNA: TGTGCCAGCAGTGTACGGACAGACCCTCTAGCCAAAAACATTCAGTACTTC. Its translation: CASSVRTDPLAKNIQYF.

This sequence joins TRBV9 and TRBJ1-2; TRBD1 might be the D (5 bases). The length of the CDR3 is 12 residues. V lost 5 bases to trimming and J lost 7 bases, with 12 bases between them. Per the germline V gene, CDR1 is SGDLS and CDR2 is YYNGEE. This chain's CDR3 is CASRGLTSGYTF. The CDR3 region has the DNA TGTGCCAGCAGGGGGCTAACCAGTGGCTACACCTTC.

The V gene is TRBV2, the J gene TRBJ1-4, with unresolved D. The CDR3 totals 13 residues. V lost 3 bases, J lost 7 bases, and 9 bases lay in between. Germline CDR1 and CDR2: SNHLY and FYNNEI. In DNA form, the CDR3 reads TGTGCCAGCAGTGAGACCAATGGTGAAAAACTGTTTTTT. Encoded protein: CASSETNGEKLFF.

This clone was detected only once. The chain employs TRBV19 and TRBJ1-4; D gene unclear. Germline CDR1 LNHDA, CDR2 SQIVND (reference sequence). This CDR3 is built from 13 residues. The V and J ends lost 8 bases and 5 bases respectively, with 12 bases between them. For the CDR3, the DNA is TGTGCCAGTCGACACAGCCGAAATGAAAAACTGTTTTTT. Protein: CASRHSRNEKLFF.

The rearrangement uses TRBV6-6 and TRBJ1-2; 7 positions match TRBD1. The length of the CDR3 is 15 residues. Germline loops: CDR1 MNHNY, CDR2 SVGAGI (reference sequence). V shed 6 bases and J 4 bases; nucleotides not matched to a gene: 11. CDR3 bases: TGTGCCAGCAGCACCGGACAGGAGGAGTTCTATGGCTACACCTTC. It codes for CASSTGQEEFYGYTF.

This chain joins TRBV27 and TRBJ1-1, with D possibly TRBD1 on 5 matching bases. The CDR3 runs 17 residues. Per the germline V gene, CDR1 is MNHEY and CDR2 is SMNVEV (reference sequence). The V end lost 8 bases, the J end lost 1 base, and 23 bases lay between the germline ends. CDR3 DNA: TGTGCCAGCGGGACCTTCTGGGTCCGGGACCGGAACACTGAAGCTTTCTTT. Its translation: CASGTFWVRDRNTEAFF.

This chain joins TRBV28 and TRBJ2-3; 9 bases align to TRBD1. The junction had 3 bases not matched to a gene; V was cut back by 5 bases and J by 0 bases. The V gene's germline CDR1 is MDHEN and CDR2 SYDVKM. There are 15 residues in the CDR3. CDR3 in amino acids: CASSLGTGSTDTQYF. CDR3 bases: TGTGCCAGCAGTCTTGGGACAGGGAGCACAGATACGCAGTATTTT.

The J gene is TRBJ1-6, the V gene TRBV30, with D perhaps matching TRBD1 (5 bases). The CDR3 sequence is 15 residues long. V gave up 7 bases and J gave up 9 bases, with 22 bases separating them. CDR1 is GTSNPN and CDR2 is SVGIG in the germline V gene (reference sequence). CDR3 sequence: CASRGDAGVSSPLHF. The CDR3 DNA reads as TGTGCCTCCAGAGGGGACGCGGGAGTTAGTTCACCCCTCCACTTT.

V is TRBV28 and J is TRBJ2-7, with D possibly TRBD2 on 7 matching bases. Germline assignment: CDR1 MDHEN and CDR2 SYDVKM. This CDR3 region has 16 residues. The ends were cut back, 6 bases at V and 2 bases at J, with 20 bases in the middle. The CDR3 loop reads CASSPPPQGRAYEQYF. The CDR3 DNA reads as TGTGCCAGCAGCCCCCCCCCGCAGGGGAGGGCCTACGAGCAGTACTTC. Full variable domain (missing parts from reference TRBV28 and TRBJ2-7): DVKVTQSSRYLVKRTGEKVFLECVQDMDHENMFWYRQDPGLGLRLIYFSYDVKMKEKGDIPEGYSVSREKKERFSLILESASTNQTSMYLCASSPPPQGRAYEQYFGPGTRLTVT.

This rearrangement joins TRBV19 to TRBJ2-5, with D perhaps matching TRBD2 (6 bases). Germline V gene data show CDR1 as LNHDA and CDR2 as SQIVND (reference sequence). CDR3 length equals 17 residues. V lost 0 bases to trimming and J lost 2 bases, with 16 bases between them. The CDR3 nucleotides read TGTGCCAGTAGTATAGAAGGGACTTCTTATTCACAAGAGACCCAGTACTTC. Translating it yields CASSIEGTSYSQETQYF.